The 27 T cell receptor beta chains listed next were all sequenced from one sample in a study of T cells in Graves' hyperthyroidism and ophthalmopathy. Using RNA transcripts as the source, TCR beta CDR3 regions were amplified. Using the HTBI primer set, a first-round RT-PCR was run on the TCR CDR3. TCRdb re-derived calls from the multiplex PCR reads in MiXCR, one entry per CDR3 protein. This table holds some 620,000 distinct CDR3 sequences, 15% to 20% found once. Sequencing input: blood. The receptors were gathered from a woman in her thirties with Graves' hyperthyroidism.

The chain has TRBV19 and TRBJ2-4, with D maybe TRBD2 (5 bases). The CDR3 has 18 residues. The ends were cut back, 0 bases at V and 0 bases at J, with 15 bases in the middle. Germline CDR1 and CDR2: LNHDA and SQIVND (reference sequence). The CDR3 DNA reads TGTGCCAGTAGTATAGATCGGTCTGGCGGACTAGCCAAAAACATTCAGTACTTC. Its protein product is CASSIDRSGGLAKNIQYF.

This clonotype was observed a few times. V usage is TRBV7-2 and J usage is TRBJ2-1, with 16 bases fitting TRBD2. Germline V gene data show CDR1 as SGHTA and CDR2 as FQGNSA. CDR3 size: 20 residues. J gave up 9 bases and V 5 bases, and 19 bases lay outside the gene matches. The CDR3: CASSPGTSGRGGGGGGEQFF. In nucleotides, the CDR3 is TGTGCCAGCAGCCCTGGGACTAGCGGGAGGGGGGGGGGGGGGGGGGGTGAGCAGTTCTTC.

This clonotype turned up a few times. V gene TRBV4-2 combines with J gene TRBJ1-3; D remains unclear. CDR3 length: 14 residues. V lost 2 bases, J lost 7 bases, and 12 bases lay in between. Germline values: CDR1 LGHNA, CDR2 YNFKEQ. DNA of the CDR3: TGTGCCAGCAGCCAATCAGGTGCTTATAACACCATATATTTT. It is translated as CASSQSGAYNTIYF.

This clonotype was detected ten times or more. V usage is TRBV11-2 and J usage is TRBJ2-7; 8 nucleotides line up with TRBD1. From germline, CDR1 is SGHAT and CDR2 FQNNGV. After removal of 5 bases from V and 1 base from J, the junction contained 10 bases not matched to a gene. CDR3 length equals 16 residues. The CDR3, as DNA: TGTGCCAGCAGCATTCTAGGGGGGACAGGTTCCTACGAGCAGTACTTC. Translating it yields CASSILGGTGSYEQYF.

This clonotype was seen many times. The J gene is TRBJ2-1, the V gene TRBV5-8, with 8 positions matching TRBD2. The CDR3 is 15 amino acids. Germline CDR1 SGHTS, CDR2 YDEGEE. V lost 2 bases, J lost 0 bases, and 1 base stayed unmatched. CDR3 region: CASSLTSGSYNEQFF. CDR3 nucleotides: TGTGCCAGCAGCTTAACTAGCGGCTCCTACAATGAGCAGTTCTTC.

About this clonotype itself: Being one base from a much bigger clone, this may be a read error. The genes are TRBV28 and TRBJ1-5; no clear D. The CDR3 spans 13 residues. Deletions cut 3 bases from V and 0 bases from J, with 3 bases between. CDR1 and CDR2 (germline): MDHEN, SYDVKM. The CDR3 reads CASSFLSNQPQHF. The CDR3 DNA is TGTGCCAGCAGTTTCCTTAGCAATCAGCCCCAGCATTTT.

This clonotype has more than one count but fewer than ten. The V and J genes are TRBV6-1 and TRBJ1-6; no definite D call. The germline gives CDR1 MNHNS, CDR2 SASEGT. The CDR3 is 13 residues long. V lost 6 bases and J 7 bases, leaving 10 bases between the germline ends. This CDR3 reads CASSRGLNSPLHF. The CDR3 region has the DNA TGTGCCAGCAGCCGCGGACTGAATTCACCCCTCCACTTT.

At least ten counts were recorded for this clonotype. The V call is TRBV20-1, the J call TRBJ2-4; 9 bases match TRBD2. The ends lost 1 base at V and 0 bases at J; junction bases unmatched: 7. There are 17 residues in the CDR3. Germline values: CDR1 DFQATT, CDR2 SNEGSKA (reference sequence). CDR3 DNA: TGCAGTGCTAGAGCGGCTAGCGGGGACCTAGCCAAAAACATTCAGTACTTC. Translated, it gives CSARAASGDLAKNIQYF.

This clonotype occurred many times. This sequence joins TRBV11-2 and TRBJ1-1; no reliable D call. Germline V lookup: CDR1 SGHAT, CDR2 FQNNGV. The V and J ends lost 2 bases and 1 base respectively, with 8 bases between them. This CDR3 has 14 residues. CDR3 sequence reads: CASSLRWRNTEAFF. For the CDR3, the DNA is TGTGCCAGCAGCTTAAGGTGGAGGAACACTGAAGCTTTCTTT.

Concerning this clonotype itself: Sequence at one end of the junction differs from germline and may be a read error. The CDR3 DNA reads as TGTGCCAGTAGCCCAAGCGGGGCCCCAGATACGCAGTATTTT. It specifies CASSPSGAPDTQYF. This chain joins TRBV3-1 and TRBJ2-3; 7 positions match TRBD2. This CDR3 comprises 14 residues. The germline V gene encodes CDR1 LGHDT and CDR2 YNNKEL (reference sequence).

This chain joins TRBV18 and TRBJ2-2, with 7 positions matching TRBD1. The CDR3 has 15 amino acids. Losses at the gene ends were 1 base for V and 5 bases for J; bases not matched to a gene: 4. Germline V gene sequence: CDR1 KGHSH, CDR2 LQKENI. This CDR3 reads CASSPRGQTTGELFF. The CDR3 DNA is TGTGCCAGCTCACCACGGGGACAGACTACCGGGGAGCTGTTTTTT.

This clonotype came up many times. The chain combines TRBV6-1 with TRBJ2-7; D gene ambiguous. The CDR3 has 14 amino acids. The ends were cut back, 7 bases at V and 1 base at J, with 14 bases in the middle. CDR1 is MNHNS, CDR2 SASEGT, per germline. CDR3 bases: TGTGCCAGCATGCTCGGGTCCTCTTCCTACGAGCAGTACTTC. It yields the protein CASMLGSSSYEQYF.

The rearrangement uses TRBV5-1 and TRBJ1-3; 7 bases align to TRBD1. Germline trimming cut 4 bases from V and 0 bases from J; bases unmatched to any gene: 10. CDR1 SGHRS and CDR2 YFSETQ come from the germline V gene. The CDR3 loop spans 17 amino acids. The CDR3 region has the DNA TGCGCCAGCAGCCAAAACTCCCCAGGGGGCTCTGGAAACACCATATATTTT. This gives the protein CASSQNSPGGSGNTIYF.

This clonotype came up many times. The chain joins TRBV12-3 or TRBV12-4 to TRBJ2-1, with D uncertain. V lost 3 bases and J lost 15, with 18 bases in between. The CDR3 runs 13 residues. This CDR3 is CASSFARDSLPFF. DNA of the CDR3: TGTGCCAGCAGTTTTGCTAGGGATAGCCTGCCGTTCTTC.

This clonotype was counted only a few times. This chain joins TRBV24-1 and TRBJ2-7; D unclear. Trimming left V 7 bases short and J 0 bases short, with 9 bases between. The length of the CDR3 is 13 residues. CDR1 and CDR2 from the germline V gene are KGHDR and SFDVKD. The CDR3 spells CATRPNHSYEQYF. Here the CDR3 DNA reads TGTGCCACCAGACCGAACCACTCCTACGAGCAGTACTTC.

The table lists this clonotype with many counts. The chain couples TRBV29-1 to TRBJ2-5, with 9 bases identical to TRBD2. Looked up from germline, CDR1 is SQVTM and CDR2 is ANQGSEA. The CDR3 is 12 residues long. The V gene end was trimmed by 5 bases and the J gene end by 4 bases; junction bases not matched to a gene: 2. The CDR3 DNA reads TGCAGCGTTCCACTAGCGGGAGAGACCCAGTACTTC. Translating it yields CSVPLAGETQYF.

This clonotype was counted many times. The DNA of the CDR3 is TGTGCCAGCAGTTTTGACAGGGGAATCTACGAGCAGTACTTC. It codes for CASSFDRGIYEQYF. The chain couples TRBV12-3 or TRBV12-4 to TRBJ2-7; 8 bases fit TRBD1. Trimming removed 3 bases from V and 3 bases from J; junction bases left unmatched: 4. CDR3 length equals 14 residues.

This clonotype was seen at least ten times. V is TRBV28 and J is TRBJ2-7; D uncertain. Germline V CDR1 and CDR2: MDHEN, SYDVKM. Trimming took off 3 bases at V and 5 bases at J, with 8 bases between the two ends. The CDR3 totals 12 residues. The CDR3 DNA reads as TGTGCCAGCAGTTTTAATGGCGACGAGCAGTACTTC. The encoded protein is CASSFNGDEQYF.

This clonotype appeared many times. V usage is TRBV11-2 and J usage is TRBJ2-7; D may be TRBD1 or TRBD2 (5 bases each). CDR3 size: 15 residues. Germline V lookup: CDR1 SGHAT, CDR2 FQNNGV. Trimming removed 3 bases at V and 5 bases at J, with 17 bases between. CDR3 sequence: CASSLRLDRGNEQYF. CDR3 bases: TGTGCCAGCAGCTTGAGATTAGACAGAGGGAACGAGCAGTACTTC.

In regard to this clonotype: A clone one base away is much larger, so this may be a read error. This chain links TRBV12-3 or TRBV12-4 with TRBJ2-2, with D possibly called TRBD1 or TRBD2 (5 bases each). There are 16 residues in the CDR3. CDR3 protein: CASSRTGTANTGEPFF. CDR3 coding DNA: TGTGCCAGCAGCCGAACCGGGACGGCGAACACCGGGGAGCCGTTTTTT.

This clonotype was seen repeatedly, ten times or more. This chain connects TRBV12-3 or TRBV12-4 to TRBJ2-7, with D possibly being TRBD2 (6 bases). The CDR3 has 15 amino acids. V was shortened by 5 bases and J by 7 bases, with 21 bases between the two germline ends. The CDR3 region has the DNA TGTGCCAGCAGTCTCCAGGACTACGGCGTGTGGGAGCAGTACTTC. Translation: CASSLQDYGVWEQYF.

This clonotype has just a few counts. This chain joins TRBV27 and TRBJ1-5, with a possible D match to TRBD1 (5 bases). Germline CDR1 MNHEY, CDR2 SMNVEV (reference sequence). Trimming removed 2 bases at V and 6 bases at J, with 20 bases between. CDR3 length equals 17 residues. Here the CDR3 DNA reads TGTGCCAGCAGTTTAAGAGGGCAGGGAGTGTTAGGTCAGCCCCAGCATTTT. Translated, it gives CASSLRGQGVLGQPQHF.

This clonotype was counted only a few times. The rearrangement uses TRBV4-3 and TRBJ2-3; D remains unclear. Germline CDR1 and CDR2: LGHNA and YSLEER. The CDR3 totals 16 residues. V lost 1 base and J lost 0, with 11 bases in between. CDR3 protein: CASSQGPTSSTDTQYF. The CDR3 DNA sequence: TGCGCCAGCAGCCAAGGGCCTACCTCAAGCACAGATACGCAGTATTTT.

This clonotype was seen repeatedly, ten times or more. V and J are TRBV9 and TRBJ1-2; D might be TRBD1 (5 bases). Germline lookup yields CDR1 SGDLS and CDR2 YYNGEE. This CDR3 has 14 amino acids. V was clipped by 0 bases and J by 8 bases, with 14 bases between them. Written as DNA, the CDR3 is TGTGCCAGCAGCGTAGATTATAGGGGAGGAGGCTACACCTTC. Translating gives CASSVDYRGGGYTF.

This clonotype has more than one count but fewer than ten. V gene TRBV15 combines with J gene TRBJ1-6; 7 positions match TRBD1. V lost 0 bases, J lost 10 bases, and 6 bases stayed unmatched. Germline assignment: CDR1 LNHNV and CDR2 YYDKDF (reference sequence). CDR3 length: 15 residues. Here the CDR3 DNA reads TGTGCCACCAGCAGAGAGCGGACAGGCGGCTCACCCCTCCACTTT. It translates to CATSRERTGGSPLHF.

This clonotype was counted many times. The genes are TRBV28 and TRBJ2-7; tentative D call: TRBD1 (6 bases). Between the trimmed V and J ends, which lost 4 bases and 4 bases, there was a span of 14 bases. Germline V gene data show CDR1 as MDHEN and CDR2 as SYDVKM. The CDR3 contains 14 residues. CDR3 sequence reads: CASSSGDKPYEQYF. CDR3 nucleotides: TGTGCCAGCAGTTCAGGGGACAAGCCTTACGAGCAGTACTTC.

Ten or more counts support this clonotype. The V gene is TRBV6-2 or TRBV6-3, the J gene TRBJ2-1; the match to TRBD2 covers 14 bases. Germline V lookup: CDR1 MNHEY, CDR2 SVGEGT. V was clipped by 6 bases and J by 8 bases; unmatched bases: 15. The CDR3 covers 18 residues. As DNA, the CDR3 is TGTGCCAGCAGCTGGGACTGGGGACTAGCGGGAGCTAGGGATGAGCAGTTCTTC. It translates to CASSWDWGLAGARDEQFF.